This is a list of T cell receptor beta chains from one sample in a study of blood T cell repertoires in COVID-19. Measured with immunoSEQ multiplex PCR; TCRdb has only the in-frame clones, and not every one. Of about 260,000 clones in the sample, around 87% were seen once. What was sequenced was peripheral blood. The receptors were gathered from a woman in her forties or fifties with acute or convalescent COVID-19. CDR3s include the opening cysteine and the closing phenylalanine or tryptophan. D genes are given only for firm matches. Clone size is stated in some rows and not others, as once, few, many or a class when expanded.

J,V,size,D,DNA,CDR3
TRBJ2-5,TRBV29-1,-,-,TGCAGCGTTGTAAAAGGAGACAGAGAGACCCAGTACTTC,CSVVKGDRETQYF
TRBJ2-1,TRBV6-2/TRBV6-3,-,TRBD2,TGTGCCAGCAGTTACGCGTCTAGCGGATACAATGAGCAGTTCTTC,CASSYASSGYNEQFF
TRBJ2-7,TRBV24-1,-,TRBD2,TGTGCCACCAGCCAAAGCGGGAGAAACGAGCAGTACTTC,CATSQSGRNEQYF
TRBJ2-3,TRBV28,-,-,TGTGCCAGCAGTTTACAGGGGAATACGCAGTATTTT,CASSLQGNTQYF
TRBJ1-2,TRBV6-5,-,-,TGTGCCAGCAGTTACGGCTCAGGGGCTAACTATGGCTACACCTTC,CASSYGSGANYGYTF
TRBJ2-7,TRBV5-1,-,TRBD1,TGCGCCAGCAGCTCGGGACAGATCGCCTACGAGCAGTACTTC,CASSSGQIAYEQYF
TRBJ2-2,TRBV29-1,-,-,TGCAGCGGTGGGGCAGGGGCGAGTACCGGGGAGCTGTTTTTT,CSGGAGASTGELFF
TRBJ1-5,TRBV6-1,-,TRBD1,TGTGCCAGCAGTGAAACCGGGACAGGTTACAATCAGCCCCAGCATTTT,CASSETGTGYNQPQHF
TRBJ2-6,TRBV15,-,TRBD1,TGTGCCACCAGCCGCCGAAAGGGGGCGGGTGGGGCCAACGTCCTGACTTTC,CATSRRKGAGGANVLTF
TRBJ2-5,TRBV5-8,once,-,TGTGCCAGCAGCTTCTCGGGAGCTCGGCAAGAGACCCAGTACTTC,CASSFSGARQETQYF
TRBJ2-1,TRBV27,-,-,TGTGCCAGCACCACAAACGGCGGAAGCTCCTACAATGAGCAGTTCTTC,CASTTNGGSSYNEQFF
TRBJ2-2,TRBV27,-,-,TGTGCCAGCAGTTTCCTCCGGGACACCGGGGAGCTGTTTTTT,CASSFLRDTGELFF
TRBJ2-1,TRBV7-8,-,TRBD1,TGTGCCAGCAGCTTAATGGGACAGGGCTACAATGAGCAGTTCTTC,CASSLMGQGYNEQFF
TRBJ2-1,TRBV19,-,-,TGTGCCAGTAGTATTGCCCACAGGGCAAGCTCCTACAATGAGCAGTTCTTC,CASSIAHRASSYNEQFF
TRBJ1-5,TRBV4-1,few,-,TGCGCCAGCAGCCAATCAGGGGTTGGAAATCAGCCCCAGCATTTT,CASSQSGVGNQPQHF
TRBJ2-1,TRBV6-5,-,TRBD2,TGTGCCAGCAGTTACTCGGGACTAGCAGGCAATGAGCAGTTCTTC,CASSYSGLAGNEQFF
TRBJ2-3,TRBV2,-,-,TGTGCCAGCAGGCCGGGACTGGGCTTGGATACGCAGTATTTT,CASRPGLGLDTQYF
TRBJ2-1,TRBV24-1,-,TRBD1,TGTGCCACCAGTGATTCCGGGGCAGGGGGCATCAATGAGCAGTTCTTC,CATSDSGAGGINEQFF
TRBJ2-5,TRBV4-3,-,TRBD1,TGCGCCAGCAGCCGCGGACAGGGACCCCCAGAGACCCAGTACTTC,CASSRGQGPPETQYF
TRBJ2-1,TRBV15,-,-,TGTGCCACCAGAGACAGAGGCTCCTACAATGAGCAGTTCTTC,CATRDRGSYNEQFF
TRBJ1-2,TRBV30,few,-,TGTGCCTCCTTCGGGGTGTATGGCTACACCTTC,CASFGVYGYTF
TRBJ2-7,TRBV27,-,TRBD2,TGTGCCAGCAGGCTAACGGGAGGGCCCTACGAGCAGTACTTC,CASRLTGGPYEQYF
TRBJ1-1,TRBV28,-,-,TGTGCCAGCAGTACCATCTATGTTGAAGCTTTCTTT,CASSTIYVEAFF
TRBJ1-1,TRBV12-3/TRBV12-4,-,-,TGTGCCAGCAGTTTAGAATTTAGTGAAGCTTTCTTT,CASSLEFSEAFF
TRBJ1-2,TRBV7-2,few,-,TGTGCCAGCAGCGGCGTCTTACAGGGTGTGGGCGGCTACACCTTC,CASSGVLQGVGGYTF
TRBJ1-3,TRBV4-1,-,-,TGCGCCAGCAGCCAACCGACAGCGTCTGGAAACACCATATATTTT,CASSQPTASGNTIYF
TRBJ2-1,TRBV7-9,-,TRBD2,TGTGCCAGCAACAAGAGGGGGGGACTAGCCCCCCTTGAGCAGTTCTTC,CASNKRGGLAPLEQFF
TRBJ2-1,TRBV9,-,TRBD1,TGTGCCAGCAGCCTTAGGACAGGGAACGATGAGCAGTTCTTC,CASSLRTGNDEQFF
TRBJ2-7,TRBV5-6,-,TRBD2,TGTGCCAGCAGCTTGGGTTCTAGCGGCACTACCTACTACGAGCAGTACTTC,CASSLGSSGTTYYEQYF
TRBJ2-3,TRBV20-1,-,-,TGCAGTGCTAGTCAGTCCTCAGATACGCAGTATTTT,CSASQSSDTQYF
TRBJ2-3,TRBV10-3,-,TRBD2,TGTGCCATTTGGCGGGGGGCTAGCACAGATACGCAGTATTTT,CAIWRGASTDTQYF